This TCR beta chain comes out of a study of response to subunit inactivated influenza vaccine. In TCRdb, the RT-PCR reads were re-called with MiXCR into one record per CDR3 protein. The profile covers about 520,000 distinct CDR3 sequences, with roughly 23% appearing a single time and approximately 2% taken by the ten largest. The CDR3 has 19 amino acids. Germline assignment: CDR1 LGHNA and CDR2 YSLEER. The V segment lost 1 base and the J segment 0 bases; nucleotides outside the gene matches: 4. This sequence originates from a man aged 45-65 years who received an inactivated influenza vaccine. The material was CD4+ T cells sorted from PBMCs, obtained around 5 days after vaccination. J is TRBJ2-6 and V is TRBV4-3; TRBD2 matches at 12 bases. CDR3 sequence (DNA): TGCGCCAGCAGCCAAGCTACGACTAGCGGGAGCTCTGGGGCCAACGTCCTGACTTTC. This translates into CASSQATTSGSSGANVLTF.